The clone carrying this T cell receptor (beta chain) was picked up one time. The data stem from a study of blood T cell repertoires in COVID-19. Study-wide background: PBMCs, B-cell-depleted T cells, or T cells provided the cDNA or gDNA that made up the material.

Method: immunoSEQ multiplex PCR; TCRdb's copy keeps in-frame clones and lacks some. The table lists a few hundred thousand clones, 85% to 90% of them singletons. CDR3 length equals 14 residues. CDR1 is SGHRS, CDR2 YFSETQ, per germline. Deletions cut 7 bases from V and 5 bases from J, with 15 bases between. Sequencing input: PBMCs or T cells enriched from blood (not recorded which). This TCR was recovered from a man aged 18 to 30 who had recovered from COVID-19. The V gene is TRBV5-1, the J gene TRBJ2-2; tentative D call: TRBD1 (6 bases). The CDR3 sequence is CASGSSQGTGELFF. The DNA of the CDR3 is TGCGCCAGCGGCTCGTCACAGGGTACCGGGGAGCTGTTTTTT.